This TCR beta chain was recorded in a study of blood T cell repertoires in COVID-19. In the study overall: PBMCs, B-cell-depleted T cells, or T cells provided the cDNA or gDNA that made up the material.

Germline lookup yields CDR1 SNHLY and CDR2 FYNNEI. The ends lost 6 bases at V and 9 bases at J; junction bases unmatched: 11. CDR3 length: 15 residues. Per the original data handling: Amplification of reference gene primers provided the estimated nucleated cell counts. The table came from immunoSEQ multiplex PCR; TCRdb's copy has only in-frame clones and leaves some out. Clone size and the V and J calls come from that table; the DNA yielded D and trimming. The data contain roughly 400,000 clones, about 90% of them singletons. The chain employs TRBV2 and TRBJ2-1; TRBD1 matches 10 bases. This receptor was identified in a man between 18 and 29 years old who had recovered from COVID-19. Sequencing was performed on PBMCs or T cells enriched from blood (not recorded which). CDR3 sequence reads: CASRGDRGSKGEQFF. The CDR3 nucleotides are TGTGCCAGCAGGGGGGACAGGGGAAGTAAGGGTGAGCAGTTCTTC.